This T cell receptor beta chain was identified in a study of CD8 T cells in Susac syndrome. RNA, at about 0.45 to 1 ug, was reverse transcribed with random hexamers. immunoSEQ multiplex PCR amplified TCR beta CDR3 across 54 Vbeta, 13 Jbeta. TCRdb ran MiXCR on the immunoSEQ multiplex PCR reads and lists one entry per CDR3 protein. The table includes some 180,000 distinct CDR3 sequences, less than 95% detected once. The sequence was obtained from a human donor in good health. The specimen was CD4+ T cells from PBMCs.

The CDR3 reads CASSRTSAQYEQYF. In DNA, the CDR3 is TGTGCCAGCAGCAGGACTAGCGCCCAGTACGAGCAGTACTTC. The V and J genes are TRBV5-4 and TRBJ2-7; 9 nucleotides align to TRBD2. This CDR3 has 14 amino acids. V lost 4 bases to trimming and J lost 4 bases; unmatched junction nucleotides: 6. Germline V gives CDR1 SGHNT, CDR2 YYREEE (reference sequence).